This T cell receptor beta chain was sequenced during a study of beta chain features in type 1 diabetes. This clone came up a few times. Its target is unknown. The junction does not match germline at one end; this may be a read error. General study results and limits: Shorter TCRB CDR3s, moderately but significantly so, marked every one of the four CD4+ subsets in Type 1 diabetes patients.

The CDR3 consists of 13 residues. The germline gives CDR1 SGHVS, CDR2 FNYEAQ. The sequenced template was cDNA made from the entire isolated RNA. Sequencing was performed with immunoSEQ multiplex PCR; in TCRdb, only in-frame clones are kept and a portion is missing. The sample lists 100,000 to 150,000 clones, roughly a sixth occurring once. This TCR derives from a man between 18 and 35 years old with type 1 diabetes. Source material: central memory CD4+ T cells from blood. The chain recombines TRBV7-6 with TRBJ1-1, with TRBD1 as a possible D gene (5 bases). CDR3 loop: CASSPQEGLSPSF. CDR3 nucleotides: TGTGCCAGCAGCCCACAGGAGGGGTTATCCCCTTCGTTT.